This TCR beta chain was captured in a study of shared clonotypes between healthy human individuals. General observations from the study: In this cohort, only blood was sampled, and tissue repertoires likely differ.

As for this clone: Its antigen is not identified.

Using immunoSEQ multiplex PCR, the repertoire was profiled, and TCRdb retains in-frame clones only, with some absent. The table has some 2.4 million clones, under 95% seen once; the top ten hold about 0.34%. The germline gives CDR1 MNHEY, CDR2 SMNVEV (reference sequence). The V gene end was trimmed by 5 bases and the J gene end by 8 bases; junction bases not matched to a gene: 11. The CDR3 totals 16 residues. The chain has TRBV27 and TRBJ2-1; 11 nucleotides align to TRBD2. The source material was naive CD4+ T cells from PBMCs. Specified subset: CD45RA+ positively selected. The receptor was derived from a man aged 18-30 years in good health. Some clones in this sample may be carry-over from other donors' samples. Here the CDR3 reads CASSPLTSGKIHEQFF. In nucleotides, the CDR3 is TGTGCCAGCAGTCCCCTGACTAGCGGGAAAATCCATGAGCAGTTCTTC.